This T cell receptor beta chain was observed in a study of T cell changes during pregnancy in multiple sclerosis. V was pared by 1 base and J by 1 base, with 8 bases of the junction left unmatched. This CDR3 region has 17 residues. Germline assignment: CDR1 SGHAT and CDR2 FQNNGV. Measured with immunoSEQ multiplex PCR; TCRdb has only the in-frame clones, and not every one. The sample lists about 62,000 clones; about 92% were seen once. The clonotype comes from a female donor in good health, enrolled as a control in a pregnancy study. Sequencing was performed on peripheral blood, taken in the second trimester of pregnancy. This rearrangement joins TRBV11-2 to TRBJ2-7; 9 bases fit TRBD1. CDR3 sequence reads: CASSLGTGGAGSYEQYF. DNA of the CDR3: TGTGCCAGCAGCTTAGGTACAGGGGGCGCGGGGTCCTACGAGCAGTACTTC.